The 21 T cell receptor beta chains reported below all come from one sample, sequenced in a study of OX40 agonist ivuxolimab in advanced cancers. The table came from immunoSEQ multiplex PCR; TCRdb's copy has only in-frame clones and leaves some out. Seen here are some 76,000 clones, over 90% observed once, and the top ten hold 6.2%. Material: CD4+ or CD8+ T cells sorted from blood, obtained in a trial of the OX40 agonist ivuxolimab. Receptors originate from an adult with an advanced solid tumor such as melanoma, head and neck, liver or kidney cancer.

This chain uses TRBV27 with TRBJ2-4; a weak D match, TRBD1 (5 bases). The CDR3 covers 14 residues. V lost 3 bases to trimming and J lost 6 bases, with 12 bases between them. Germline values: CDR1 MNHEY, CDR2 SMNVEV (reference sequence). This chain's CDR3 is CASSFSRAGNIQYF. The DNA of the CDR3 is TGTGCCAGCAGTTTTAGCAGGGCAGGAAACATTCAGTACTTC.

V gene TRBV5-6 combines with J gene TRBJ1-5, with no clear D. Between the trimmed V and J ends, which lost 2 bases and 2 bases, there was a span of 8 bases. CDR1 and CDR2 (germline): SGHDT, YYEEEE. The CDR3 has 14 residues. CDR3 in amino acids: CASSFGRGNQPQHF. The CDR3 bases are TGTGCCAGCAGCTTTGGCAGAGGCAATCAGCCCCAGCATTTT. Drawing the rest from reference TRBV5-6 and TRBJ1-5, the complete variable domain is DAGVTQSPTHLIKTRGQQVTLRCSPKSGHDTVSWYQQALGQGPQFIFQYYEEEERQRGNFPDRFSGHQFPNYSSELNVNALLLGDSALYLCASSFGRGNQPQHFGDGTRLSIL.

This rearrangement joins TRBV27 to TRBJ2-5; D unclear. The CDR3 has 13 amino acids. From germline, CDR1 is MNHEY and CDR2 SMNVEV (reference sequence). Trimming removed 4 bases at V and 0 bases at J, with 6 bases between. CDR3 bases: TGTGCCAGCAGTTACCAGCACCAAGAGACCCAGTACTTC. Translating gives CASSYQHQETQYF.

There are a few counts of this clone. CDR3 residues: CASRQGGYTF. CDR3 sequence (DNA): TGTGCCAGTAGGCAGGGTGGCTACACCTTC. The J gene is TRBJ1-2, the V gene TRBV19; perhaps TRBD1 as D (5 bases). Germline lookup yields CDR1 LNHDA and CDR2 SQIVND (reference sequence). The CDR3 has 10 amino acids. V was cut by 6 bases and J by 7 bases, with 6 bases left in between.

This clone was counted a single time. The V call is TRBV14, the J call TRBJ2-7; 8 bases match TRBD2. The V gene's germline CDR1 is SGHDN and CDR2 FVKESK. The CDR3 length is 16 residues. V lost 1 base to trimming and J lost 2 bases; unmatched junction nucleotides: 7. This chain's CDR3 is CASSQVSGRRPYEQYF. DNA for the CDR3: TGTGCCAGCAGCCAAGTGAGCGGGAGAAGACCCTACGAGCAGTACTTC.

CDR3 in DNA: TGCAGCGTCCTGGCGACAGGGGGCTATGGCTACACCTTC. Translation: CSVLATGGYGYTF. This chain uses TRBV29-1 with TRBJ1-2; 9 bases are shared with TRBD1. The CDR3 extends over 13 amino acids. Unmatched junction bases numbered 6, after V lost 6 bases and J lost 4 bases. CDR1 and CDR2 (germline): SQVTM, ANQGSEA.

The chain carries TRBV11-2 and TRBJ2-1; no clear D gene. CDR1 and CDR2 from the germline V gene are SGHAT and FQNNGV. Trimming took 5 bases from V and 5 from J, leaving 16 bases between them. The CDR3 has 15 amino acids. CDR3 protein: CASSPQPNMNNEQFF. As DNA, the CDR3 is TGTGCCAGCAGCCCGCAACCTAATATGAACAATGAGCAGTTCTTC.

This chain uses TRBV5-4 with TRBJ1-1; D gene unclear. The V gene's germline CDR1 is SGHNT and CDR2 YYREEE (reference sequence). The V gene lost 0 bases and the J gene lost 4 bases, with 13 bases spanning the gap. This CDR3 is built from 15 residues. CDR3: CASSLDSLARTEAFF. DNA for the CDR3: TGTGCCAGCAGCTTGGACAGCCTCGCCCGCACTGAAGCTTTCTTT.

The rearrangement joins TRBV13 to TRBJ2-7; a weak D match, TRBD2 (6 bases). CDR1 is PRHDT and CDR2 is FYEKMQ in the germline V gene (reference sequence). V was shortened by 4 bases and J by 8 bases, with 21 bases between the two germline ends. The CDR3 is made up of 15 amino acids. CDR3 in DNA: TGTGCCAGCAGCTCCCACTATGGCGGAGGGCTCAAGCAGTACTTC. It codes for CASSSHYGGGLKQYF.

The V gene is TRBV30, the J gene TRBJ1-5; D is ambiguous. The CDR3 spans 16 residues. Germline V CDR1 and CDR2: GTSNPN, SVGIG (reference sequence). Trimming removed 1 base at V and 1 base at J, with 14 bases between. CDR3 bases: TGTGCCTGGAGTGATCCCAAAGGTTTGAGCAATCAGCCCCAGCATTTT. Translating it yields CAWSDPKGLSNQPQHF.

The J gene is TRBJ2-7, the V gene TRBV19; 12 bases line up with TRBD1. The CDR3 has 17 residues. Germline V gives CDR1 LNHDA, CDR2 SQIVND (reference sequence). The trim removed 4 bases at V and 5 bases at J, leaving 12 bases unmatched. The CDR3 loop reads CASSSIGGTGGIDEQYF. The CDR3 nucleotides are TGTGCCAGTAGTAGTATCGGGGGGACAGGGGGCATCGACGAGCAGTACTTC.

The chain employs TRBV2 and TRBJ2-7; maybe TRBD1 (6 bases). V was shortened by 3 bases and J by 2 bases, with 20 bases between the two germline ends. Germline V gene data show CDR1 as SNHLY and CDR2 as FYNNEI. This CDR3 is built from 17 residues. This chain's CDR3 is CASSDPFGGETPYEQYF. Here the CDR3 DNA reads TGTGCCAGCAGTGACCCTTTTGGGGGCGAGACCCCCTACGAGCAGTACTTC.

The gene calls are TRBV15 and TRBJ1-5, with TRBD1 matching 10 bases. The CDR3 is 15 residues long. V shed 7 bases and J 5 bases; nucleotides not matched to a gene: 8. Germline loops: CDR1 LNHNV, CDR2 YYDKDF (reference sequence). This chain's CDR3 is CATTPDRGLYQPQHF. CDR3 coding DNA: TGTGCCACCACCCCAGACAGGGGGCTTTATCAGCCCCAGCATTTT.

The CDR3 DNA follows: TGTGCCAGCAGCAGACGGCCACGGGGGCCTGTCAATGAGCAGTTCTTC. Translating it yields CASSRRPRGPVNEQFF. The chain links TRBV28 to TRBJ2-1; the D gene could be TRBD1 or TRBD2 (6 bases each). With 6 bases removed from V and 6 bases from J, the gap between germline ends came to 21 bases. The CDR3 contains 16 residues. Germline CDR1 is MDHEN and CDR2 is SYDVKM.

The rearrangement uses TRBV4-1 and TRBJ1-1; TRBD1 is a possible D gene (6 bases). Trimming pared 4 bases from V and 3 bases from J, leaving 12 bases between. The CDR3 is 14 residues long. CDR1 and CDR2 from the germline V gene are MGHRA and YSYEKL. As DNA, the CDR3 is TGCGCCAGCAGCCCCCAGGGGAGAGACACTGAAGCTTTCTTT. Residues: CASSPQGRDTEAFF.

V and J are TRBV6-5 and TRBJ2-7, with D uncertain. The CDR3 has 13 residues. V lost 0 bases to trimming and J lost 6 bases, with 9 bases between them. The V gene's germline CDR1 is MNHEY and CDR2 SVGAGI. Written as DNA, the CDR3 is TGTGCCAGCAGTTACTCGAAGGGCACCGAGCAGTACTTC. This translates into CASSYSKGTEQYF.

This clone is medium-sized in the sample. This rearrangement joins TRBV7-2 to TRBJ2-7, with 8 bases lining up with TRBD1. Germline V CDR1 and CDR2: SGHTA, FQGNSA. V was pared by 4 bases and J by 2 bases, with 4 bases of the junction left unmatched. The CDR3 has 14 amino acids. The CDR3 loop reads CASSSTGDPYEQYF. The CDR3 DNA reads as TGTGCCAGCAGCTCGACAGGGGATCCCTACGAGCAGTACTTC.

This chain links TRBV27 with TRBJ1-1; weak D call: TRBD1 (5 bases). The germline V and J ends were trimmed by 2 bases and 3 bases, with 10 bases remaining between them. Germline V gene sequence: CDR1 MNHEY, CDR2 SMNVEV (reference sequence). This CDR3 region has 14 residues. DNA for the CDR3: TGTGCCAGCAGTTTACGGGGACTGTACACTGAAGCTTTCTTT. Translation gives CASSLRGLYTEAFF.

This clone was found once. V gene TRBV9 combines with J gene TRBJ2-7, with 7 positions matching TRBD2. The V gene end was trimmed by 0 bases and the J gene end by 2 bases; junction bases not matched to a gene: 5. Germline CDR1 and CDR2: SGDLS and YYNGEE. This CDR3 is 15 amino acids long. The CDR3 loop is CASSVASSGAYEQYF. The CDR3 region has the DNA TGTGCCAGCAGCGTAGCGTCTAGCGGAGCCTACGAGCAGTACTTC.

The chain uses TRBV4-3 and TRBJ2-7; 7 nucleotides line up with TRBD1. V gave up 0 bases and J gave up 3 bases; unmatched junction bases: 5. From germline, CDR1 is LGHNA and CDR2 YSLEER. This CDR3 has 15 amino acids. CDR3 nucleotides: TGCGCCAGCAGCCAAGACGAGACAGGGATCTACGAGCAGTACTTC. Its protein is CASSQDETGIYEQYF.

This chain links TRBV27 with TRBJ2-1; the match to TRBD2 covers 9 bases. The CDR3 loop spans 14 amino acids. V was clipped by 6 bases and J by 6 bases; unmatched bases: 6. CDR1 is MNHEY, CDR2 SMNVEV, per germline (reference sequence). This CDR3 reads CASRVTSGPNEQFF. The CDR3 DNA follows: TGTGCCAGCAGAGTTACTAGCGGGCCCAATGAGCAGTTCTTC.